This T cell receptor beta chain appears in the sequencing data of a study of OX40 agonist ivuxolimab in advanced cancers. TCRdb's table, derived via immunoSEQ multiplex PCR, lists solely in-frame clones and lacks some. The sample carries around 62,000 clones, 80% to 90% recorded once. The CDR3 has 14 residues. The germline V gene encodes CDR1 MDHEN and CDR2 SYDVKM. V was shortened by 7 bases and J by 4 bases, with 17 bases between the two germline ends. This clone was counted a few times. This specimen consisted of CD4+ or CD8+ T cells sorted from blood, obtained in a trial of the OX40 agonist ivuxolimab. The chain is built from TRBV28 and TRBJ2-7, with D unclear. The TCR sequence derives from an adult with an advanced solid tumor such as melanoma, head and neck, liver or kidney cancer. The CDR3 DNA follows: TGTGCCAGCACGGGTTCTAGGTTCGGGTACGAGCAGTACTTC. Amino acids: CASTGSRFGYEQYF. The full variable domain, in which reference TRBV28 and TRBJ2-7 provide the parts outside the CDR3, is DVKVTQSSRYLVKRTGEKVFLECVQDMDHENMFWYRQDPGLGLRLIYFSYDVKMKEKGDIPEGYSVSREKKERFSLILESASTNQTSMYLCASTGSRFGYEQYFGPGTRLTVT.